One TCR beta chain is described in this entry. Its specificity is not known. The data stem from a study of OX40 agonist ivuxolimab in advanced cancers. At the level of the study: Patients enrolled in dose escalation were diagnosed with hepatocellular carcinoma, melanoma, renal cell or head and neck cancer. Study results and caveats: Still undetermined is the antigen specificity of the expanded peripheral T cells.

Using immunoSEQ multiplex PCR, the repertoire was profiled, and TCRdb retains in-frame clones only, with some absent. The sample shows tens of thousands of clones, roughly 94% of them seen only once. The CDR3 contains 14 residues. V was clipped by 1 base and J by 4 bases, with 10 bases between them. Germline V gene data show CDR1 as LGHNA and CDR2 as YSLEER. Sequences were derived from CD4+ or CD8+ T cells sorted from blood, sampled in a trial of the OX40 agonist ivuxolimab. This sequence originates from an adult with an advanced solid tumor such as melanoma, head and neck, liver or kidney cancer. The genes are TRBV4-3 and TRBJ1-2; no reliable D call. The CDR3 is CASSQGAGSYGYTF. In DNA, the CDR3 is TGCGCCAGCAGCCAAGGGGCGGGGAGCTATGGCTACACCTTC.